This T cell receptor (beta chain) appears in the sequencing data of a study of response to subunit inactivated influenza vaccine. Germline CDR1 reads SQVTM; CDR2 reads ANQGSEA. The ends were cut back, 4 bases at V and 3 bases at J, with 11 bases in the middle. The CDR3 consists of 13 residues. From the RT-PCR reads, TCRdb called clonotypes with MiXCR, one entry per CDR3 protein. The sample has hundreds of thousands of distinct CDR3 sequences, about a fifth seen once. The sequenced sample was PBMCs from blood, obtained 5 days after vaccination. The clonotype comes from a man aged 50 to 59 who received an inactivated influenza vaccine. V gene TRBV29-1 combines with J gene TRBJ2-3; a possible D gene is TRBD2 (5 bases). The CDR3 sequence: CSVAGRVTDTQYF. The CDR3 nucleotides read TGCAGCGTTGCGGGGAGAGTTACAGATACGCAGTATTTT.